This T cell receptor (beta chain) was documented in a study of shared clonotypes between healthy human individuals. Trimming left V 3 bases short and J 6 bases short, with 9 bases between. CDR3 size: 13 residues. CDR1 is SEHNR, CDR2 FQNEAQ, per germline (reference sequence). Sequencing used immunoSEQ multiplex PCR; TCRdb keeps in-frame clones, though not all of them. The sample carries about 1,900,000 clones, over 85% recorded once. Study-level findings and limits: Clonotypes that were shared across a handful of donors made up 4% to 6% of naive CD4 clonotypes. What limited the represented genetic and exposure-history diversity was the small number of donors.

Naive CD8 populations comprised CD45RO-negative cells positively selected for CCR7, excluding terminally differentiated effector memory CD45RA+ cells. Donors, without exception, were Caucasian adults residing in Nashville, Tennessee. Note on this clone: The target antigen is unknown.

Sequencing input: naive CD8+ T cells sorted from blood. The receptor's source is a man aged 18 to 30 in good health. The chain links TRBV7-9 to TRBJ2-1, with D possibly being TRBD2 (5 bases). The CDR3 sequence: CASSLPSSNEQFF. For the CDR3, the DNA is TGTGCCAGCAGCTTGCCTAGCTCCAATGAGCAGTTCTTC.